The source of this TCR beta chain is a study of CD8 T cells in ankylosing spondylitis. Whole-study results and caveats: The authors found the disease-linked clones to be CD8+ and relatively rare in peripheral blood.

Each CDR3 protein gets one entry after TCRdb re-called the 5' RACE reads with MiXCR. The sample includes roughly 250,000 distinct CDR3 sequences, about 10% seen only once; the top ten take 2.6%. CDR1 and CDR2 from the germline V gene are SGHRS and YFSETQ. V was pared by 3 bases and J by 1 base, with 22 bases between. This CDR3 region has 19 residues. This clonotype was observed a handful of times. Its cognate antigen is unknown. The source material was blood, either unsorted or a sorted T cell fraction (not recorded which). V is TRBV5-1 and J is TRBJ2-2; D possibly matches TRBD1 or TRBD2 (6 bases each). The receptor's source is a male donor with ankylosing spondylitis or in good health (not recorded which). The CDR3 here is CASSWGDIGTRENTGELFF. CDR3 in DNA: TGCGCCAGCAGCTGGGGGGACATAGGAACTAGGGAGAACACCGGGGAGCTGTTTTTT.